This T cell receptor (beta chain) was identified in a study of shared clonotypes between healthy human individuals. Looking at the study overall: Researchers assigned three CD4 naive, three CD4 memory, two CD8 naive and one CD8 memory plate to each donor.

The CDR3 runs 14 residues. The V gene's germline CDR1 is LNHDA and CDR2 SQIVND (reference sequence). With V trimmed by 4 bases and J by 6 bases, 5 bases remained unmatched. Study-wide findings and caveats: Richness estimates generally favored naive over memory subsets.

In regard to this clone: Its specificity is not known.

Over several immunoSEQ plates, each subset's genomic DNA was distributed in even portions. Measured with immunoSEQ multiplex PCR; TCRdb has only the in-frame clones, and not every one. The sample yields about 2.4 million clones, roughly 92% seen once. The rearrangement links TRBV19 to TRBJ1-5; TRBD1 matches at 8 bases. Sequenced material: naive CD4+ T cells sorted from blood. As to subset: CD45RA+ positively selected. The sequence was obtained from a man between 18 and 35 years old in good health. CDR3 amino acids: CASSSGQGVQPQHF. The CDR3 DNA is TGTGCCAGTAGTAGCGGACAGGGCGTTCAGCCCCAGCATTTT.